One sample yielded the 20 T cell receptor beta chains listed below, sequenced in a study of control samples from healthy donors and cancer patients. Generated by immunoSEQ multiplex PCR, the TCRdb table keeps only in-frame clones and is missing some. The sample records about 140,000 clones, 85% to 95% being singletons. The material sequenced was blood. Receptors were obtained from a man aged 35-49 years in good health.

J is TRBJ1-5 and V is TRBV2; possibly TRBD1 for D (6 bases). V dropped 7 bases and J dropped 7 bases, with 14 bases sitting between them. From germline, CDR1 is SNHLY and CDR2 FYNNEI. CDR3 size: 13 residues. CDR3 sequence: CASNRVNNQPQHF. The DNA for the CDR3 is TGTGCCAGCAACAGGGTTAATAACCAGCCCCAGCATTTT.

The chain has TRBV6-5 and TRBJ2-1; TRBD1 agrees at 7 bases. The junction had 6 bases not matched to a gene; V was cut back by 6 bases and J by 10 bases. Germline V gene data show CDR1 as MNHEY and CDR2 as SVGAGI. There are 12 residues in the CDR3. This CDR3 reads CASRTGLTEQFF. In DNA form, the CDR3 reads TGTGCCAGCAGGACAGGGCTGACGGAGCAGTTCTTC.

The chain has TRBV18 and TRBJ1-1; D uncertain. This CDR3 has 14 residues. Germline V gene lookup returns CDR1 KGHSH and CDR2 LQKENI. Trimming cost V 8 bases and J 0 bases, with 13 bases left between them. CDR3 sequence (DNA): TGTGCCAGCGCGCCGAATTCCTTGAACACTGAAGCTTTCTTT. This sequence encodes CASAPNSLNTEAFF.

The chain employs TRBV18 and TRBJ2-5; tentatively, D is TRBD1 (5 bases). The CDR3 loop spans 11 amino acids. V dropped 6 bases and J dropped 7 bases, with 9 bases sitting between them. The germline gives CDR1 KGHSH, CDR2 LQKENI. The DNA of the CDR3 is TGTGCCAGCTCCCCAACAGGGACCCAGTACTTC. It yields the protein CASSPTGTQYF. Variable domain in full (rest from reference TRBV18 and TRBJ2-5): NAGVMQNPRHLVRRRGQEARLRCSPMKGHSHVYWYRQLPEEGLKFMVYLQKENIIDESGMPKERFSAEFPKEGPSILRIQQVVRGDSAAYFCASSPTGTQYFGPGTRLLVL.

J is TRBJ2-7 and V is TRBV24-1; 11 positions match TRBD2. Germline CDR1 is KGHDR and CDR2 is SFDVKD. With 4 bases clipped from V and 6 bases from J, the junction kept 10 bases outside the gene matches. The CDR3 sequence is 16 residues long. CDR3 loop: CATSDRRLAGSGEQYF. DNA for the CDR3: TGTGCCACCAGTGACCGAAGACTAGCGGGAAGTGGCGAGCAGTACTTC.

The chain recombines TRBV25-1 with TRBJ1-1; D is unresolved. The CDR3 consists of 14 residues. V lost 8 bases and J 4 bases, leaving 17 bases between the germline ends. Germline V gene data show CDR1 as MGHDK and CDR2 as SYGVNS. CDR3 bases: TGTGCCAGCTCCGATCCTCGGTCGGGCACTGAAGCTTTCTTT. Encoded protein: CASSDPRSGTEAFF.

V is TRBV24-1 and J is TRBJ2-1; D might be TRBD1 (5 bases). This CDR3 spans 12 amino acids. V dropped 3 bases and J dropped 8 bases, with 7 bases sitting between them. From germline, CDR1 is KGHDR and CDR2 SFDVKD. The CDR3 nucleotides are TGTGCCACCAGTGATAGGGGTCATGAGCAGTTCTTC. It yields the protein CATSDRGHEQFF.

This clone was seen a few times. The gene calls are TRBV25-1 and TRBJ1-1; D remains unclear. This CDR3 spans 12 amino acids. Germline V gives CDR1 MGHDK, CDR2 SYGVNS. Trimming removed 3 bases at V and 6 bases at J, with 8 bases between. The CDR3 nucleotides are TGTGCCAGCAGTGATCCCGGAGCTGAAGCTTTCTTT. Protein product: CASSDPGAEAFF.

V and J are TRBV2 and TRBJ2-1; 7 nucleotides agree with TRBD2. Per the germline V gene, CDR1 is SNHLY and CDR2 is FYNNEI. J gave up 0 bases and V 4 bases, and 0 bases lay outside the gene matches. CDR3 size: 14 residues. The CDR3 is CASSGGSSYNEQFF. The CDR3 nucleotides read TGTGCCAGCAGTGGCGGGAGCTCCTACAATGAGCAGTTCTTC.

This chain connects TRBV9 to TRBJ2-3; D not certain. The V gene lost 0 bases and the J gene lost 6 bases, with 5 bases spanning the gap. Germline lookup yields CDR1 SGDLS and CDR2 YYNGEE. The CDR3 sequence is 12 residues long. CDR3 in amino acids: CASSVGDDTQYF. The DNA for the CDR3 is TGTGCCAGCAGCGTAGGGGATGATACGCAGTATTTT.

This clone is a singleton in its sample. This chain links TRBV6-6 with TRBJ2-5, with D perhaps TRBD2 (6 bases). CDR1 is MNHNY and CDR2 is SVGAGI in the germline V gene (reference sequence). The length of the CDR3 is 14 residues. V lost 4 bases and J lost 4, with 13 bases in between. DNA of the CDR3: TGTGCCAGCAGTTCCAATATGGGGGGAGAGACCCAGTACTTC. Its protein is CASSSNMGGETQYF.

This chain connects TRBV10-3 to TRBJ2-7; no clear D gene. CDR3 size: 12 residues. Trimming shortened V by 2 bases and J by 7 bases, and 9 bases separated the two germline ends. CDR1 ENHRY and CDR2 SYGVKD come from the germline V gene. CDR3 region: CAISEDTLEQYF. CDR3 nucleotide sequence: TGTGCCATCAGTGAGGACACCCTGGAGCAGTACTTC.

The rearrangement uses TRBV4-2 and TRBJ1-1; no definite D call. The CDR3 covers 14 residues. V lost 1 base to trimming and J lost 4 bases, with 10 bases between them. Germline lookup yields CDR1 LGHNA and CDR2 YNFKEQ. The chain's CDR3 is CASSQGLRSTEAFF. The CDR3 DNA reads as TGTGCCAGCAGCCAAGGACTGAGAAGCACTGAAGCTTTCTTT.

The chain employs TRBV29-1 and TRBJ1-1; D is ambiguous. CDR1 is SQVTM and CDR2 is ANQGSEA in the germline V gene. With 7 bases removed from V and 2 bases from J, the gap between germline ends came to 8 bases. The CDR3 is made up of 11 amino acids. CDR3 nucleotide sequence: TGCAGCGCGCGTTCTAACACTGAAGCTTTCTTT. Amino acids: CSARSNTEAFF.

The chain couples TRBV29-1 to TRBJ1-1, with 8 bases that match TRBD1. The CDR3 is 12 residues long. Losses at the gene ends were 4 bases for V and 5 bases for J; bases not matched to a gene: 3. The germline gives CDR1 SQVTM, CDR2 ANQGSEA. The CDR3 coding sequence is TGCAGCGTTGGACAGGGGTGGACTGAAGCTTTCTTT. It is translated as CSVGQGWTEAFF.

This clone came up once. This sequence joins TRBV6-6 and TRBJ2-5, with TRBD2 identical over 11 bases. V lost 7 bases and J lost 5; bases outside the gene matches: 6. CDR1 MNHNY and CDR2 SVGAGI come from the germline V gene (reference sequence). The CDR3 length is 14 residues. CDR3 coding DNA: TGTGCCAGCAATCCTAGCGGGGGGCCGGAGACCCAGTACTTC. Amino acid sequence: CASNPSGGPETQYF.

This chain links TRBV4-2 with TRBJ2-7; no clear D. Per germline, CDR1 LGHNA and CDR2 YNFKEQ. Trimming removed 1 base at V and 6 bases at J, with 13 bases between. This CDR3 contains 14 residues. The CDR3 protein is CASSQGGSVGEQYF. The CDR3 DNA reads TGTGCCAGCAGCCAAGGTGGGTCTGTAGGCGAGCAGTACTTC.

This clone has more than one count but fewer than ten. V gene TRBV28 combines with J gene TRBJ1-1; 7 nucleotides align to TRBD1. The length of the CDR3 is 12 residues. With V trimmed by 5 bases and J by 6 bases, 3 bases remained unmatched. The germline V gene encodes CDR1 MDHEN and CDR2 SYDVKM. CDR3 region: CASSLDRAEAFF. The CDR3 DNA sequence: TGTGCCAGCAGTCTCGACAGGGCTGAAGCTTTCTTT. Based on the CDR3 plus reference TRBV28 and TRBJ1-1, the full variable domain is DVKVTQSSRYLVKRTGEKVFLECVQDMDHENMFWYRQDPGLGLRLIYFSYDVKMKEKGDIPEGYSVSREKKERFSLILESASTNQTSMYLCASSLDRAEAFFGQGTRLTVV.

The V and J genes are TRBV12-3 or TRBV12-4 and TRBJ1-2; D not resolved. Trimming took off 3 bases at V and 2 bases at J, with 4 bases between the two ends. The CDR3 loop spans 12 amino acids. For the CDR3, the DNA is TGTGCCAGCAGTTTGCAGAACTATGGCTACACCTTC. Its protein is CASSLQNYGYTF.

As DNA, the CDR3 is TGTGCTAGTGGTTTAGGTGAATTGGGTTCACCCCTCCACTTT. Residues: CASGLGELGSPLHF. The rearrangement uses TRBV12-5 and TRBJ1-6; D call uncertain. The CDR3 sequence is 14 residues long. Germline lookup yields CDR1 LGHNT and CDR2 FRNRAP. V was shortened by 3 bases and J by 9 bases, with 12 bases between the two germline ends.